Following are 2 T cell receptor beta chains from one sample sequenced in a study of CD8 T cells in ankylosing spondylitis (dated by TCRdb to between 2016 and 2019). The study at large found these results: Blood from ankylosing spondylitis patients appeared to be characterized by a TCR beta motif composed of 7 to 9 highly homologous amino acid variants.

Their antigen targets remain unknown. The method behind the library was 5' RACE. Sequencing relied on an Illumina HiSeq 2500. The public reads were reprocessed in TCRdb via fastp at Q25 and MiXCR, keeping in-frame beta chains. Each CDR3 protein gets just one entry, which takes the most common genes and DNA from the rows behind it. Present in this sample are about 390,000 distinct CDR3 sequences, more than 20% of which were seen just once. The biggest ten clones account for about 16% of the sample. The sequenced sample consisted of blood, either unsorted or a sorted T cell fraction (not recorded which). Every receptor here comes from a male donor with ankylosing spondylitis.

V and J are TRBV19 and TRBJ2-1; TRBD2 is a possible D gene (7 bases). V gave up 8 bases and J gave up 9 bases, with 14 bases separating them. The CDR3 loop spans 12 amino acids. CDR1 and CDR2 from the germline V gene are LNHDA and SQIVND (reference sequence). The CDR3 loop reads CASSRGGTEQFF. Written as DNA, the CDR3 is TGTGCCAGTTCGAGGGGGGGCACTGAGCAGTTCTTC.

The rearrangement uses TRBV10-3 and TRBJ1-2; 7 positions match TRBD1. CDR1 ENHRY and CDR2 SYGVKD come from the germline V gene. V dropped 6 bases and J dropped 7; count of bases not matched to a gene: 5. This CDR3 has 12 residues. Written as DNA, the CDR3 is TGTGCCATCAGGCAGACAGGGCTTGGCTACACCTTC. It codes for CAIRQTGLGYTF.